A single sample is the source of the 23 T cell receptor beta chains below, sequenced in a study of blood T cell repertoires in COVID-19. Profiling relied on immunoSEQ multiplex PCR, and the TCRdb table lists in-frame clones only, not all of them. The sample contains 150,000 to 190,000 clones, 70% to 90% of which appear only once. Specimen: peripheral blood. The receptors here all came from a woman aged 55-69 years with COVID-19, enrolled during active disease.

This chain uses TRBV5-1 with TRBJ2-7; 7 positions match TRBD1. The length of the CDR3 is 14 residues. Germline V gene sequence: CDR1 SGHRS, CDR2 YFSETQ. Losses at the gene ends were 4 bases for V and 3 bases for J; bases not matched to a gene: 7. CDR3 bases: TGCGCCAGCAGCGTGGACAGGAACTACTACGAGCAGTACTTC. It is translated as CASSVDRNYYEQYF.

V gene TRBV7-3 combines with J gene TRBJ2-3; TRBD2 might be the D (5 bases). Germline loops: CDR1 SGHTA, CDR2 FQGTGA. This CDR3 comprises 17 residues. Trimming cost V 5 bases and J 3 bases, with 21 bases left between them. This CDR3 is CASSPIGMGARTDTQYF. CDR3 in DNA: TGTGCCAGCAGCCCCATAGGAATGGGAGCAAGGACAGATACGCAGTATTTT. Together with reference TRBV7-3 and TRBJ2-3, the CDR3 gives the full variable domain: GAGVSQTPSNKVTEKGKYVELRCDPISGHTALYWYRQSLGQGPEFLIYFQGTGAADDSGLPNDRFFAVRPEGSVSTLKIQRTERGDSAVYLCASSPIGMGARTDTQYFGPGTRLTVL.

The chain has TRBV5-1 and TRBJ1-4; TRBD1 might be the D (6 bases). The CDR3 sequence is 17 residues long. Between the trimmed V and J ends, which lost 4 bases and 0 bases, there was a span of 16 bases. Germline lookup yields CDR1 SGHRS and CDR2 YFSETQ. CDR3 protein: CASSIDPGAATNEKLFF. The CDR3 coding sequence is TGCGCCAGCAGCATCGATCCAGGGGCTGCAACTAATGAAAAACTGTTTTTT.

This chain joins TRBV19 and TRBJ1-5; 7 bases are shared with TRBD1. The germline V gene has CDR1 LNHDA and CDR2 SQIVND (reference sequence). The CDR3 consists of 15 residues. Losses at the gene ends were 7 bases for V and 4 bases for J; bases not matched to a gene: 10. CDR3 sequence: CASTADRRGNQPQHF. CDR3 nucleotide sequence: TGTGCCAGTACCGCGGACAGGCGAGGGAATCAGCCCCAGCATTTT.

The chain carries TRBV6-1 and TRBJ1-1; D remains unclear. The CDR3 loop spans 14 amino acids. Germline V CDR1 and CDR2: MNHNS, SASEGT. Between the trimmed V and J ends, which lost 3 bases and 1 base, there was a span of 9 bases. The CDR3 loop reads CASSDGLRNTEAFF. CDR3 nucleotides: TGTGCCAGCAGTGATGGACTCAGGAACACTGAAGCTTTCTTT.

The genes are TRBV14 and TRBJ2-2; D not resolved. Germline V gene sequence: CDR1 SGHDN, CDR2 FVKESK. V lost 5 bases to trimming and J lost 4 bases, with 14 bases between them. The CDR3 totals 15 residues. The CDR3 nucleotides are TGTGCCAGCAGCGCACGAGAAATCCCCACCGGGGAGCTGTTTTTT. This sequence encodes CASSAREIPTGELFF.

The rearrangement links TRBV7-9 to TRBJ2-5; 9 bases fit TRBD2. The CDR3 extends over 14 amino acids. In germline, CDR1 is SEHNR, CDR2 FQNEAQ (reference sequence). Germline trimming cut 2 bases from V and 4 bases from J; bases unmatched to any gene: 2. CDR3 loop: CASSLRGLAETQYF. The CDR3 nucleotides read TGTGCCAGCAGCTTACGGGGACTAGCAGAGACCCAGTACTTC.

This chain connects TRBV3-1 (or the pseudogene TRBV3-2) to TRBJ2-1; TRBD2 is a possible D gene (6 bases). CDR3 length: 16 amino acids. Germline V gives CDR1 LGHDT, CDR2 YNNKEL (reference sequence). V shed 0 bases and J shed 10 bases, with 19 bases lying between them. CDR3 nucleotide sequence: TGTGCCAGCAGCCAAGATCGGAGACTAGGGTTTAACGAGCAGTTCTTC. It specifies CASSQDRRLGFNEQFF.

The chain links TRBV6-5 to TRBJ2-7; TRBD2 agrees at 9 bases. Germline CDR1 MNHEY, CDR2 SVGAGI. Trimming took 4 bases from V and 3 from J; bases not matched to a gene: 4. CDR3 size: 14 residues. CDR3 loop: CASSLDSGSYEQYF. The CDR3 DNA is TGTGCCAGCAGTTTAGATAGCGGGAGCTACGAGCAGTACTTC.

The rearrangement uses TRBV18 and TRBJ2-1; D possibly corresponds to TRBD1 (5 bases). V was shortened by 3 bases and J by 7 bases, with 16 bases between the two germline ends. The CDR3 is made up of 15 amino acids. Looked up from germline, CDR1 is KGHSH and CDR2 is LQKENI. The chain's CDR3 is CASSPLDSLGNEQFF. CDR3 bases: TGTGCCAGCTCACCCCTTGACAGCCTGGGGAATGAGCAGTTCTTC.

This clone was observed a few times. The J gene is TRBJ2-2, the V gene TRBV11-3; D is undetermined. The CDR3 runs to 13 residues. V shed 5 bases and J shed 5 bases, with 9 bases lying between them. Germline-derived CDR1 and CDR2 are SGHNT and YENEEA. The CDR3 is CASSPTRTGELFF. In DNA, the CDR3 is TGTGCCAGCAGCCCGACGAGGACCGGGGAGCTGTTTTTT.

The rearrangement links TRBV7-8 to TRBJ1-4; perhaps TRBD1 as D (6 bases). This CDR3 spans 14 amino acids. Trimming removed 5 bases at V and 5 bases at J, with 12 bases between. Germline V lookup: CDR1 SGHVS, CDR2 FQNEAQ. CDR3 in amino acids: CASSPGEGNEKLFF. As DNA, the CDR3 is TGTGCCAGCAGCCCAGGGGAGGGGAATGAAAAACTGTTTTTT.

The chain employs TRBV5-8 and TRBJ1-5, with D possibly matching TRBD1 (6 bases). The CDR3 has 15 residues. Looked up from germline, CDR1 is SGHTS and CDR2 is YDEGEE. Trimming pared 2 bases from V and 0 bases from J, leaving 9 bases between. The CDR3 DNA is TGTGCCAGCAGCTTCAGGGGTTATAGCAATCAGCCCCAGCATTTT. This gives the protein CASSFRGYSNQPQHF.

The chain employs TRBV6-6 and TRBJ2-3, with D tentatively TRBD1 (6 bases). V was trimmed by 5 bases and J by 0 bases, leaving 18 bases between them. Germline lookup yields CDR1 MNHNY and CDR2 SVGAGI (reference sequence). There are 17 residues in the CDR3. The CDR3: CASSLVPTGTSTDTQYF. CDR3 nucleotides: TGTGCCAGCAGTCTAGTCCCGACAGGTACTAGCACAGATACGCAGTATTTT.

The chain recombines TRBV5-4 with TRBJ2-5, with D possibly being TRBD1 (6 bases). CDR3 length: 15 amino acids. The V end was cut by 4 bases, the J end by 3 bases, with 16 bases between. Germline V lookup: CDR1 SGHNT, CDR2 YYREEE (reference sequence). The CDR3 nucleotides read TGTGCCAGCAGCCCAACCATGGGGGCTGAAGAGACCCAGTACTTC. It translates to CASSPTMGAEETQYF.

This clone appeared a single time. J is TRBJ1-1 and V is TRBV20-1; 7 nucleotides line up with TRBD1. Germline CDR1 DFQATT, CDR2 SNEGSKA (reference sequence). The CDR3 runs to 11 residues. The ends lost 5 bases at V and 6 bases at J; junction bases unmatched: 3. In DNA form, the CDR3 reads TGCAGTGCTCCCGGACAGGCTGAAGCTTTCTTT. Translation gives CSAPGQAEAFF.

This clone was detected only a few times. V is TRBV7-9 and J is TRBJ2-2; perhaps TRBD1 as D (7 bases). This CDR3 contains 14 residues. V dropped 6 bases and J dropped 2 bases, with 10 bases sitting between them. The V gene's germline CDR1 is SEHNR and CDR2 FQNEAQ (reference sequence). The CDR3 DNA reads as TGTGCCAGCAGGCGGGACAGTAACACCGGGGAGCTGTTTTTT. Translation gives CASRRDSNTGELFF.

CDR3 in DNA: TGTGCCAGTAGCCTGGGAAACACCATATATTTT. It codes for CASSLGNTIYF. The chain uses TRBV19 and TRBJ1-3, with D unclear. Trimming took 6 bases from V and 4 from J, leaving 4 bases between them. Per the germline V gene, CDR1 is LNHDA and CDR2 is SQIVND (reference sequence). The CDR3 extends over 11 amino acids.

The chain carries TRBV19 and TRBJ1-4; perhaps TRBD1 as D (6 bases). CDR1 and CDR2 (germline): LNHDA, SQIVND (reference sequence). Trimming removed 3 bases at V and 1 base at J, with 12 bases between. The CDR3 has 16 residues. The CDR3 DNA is TGTGCCAGTAGTATTGTAGACAGGCGAACTAATGAAAAACTGTTTTTT. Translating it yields CASSIVDRRTNEKLFF.

Here the CDR3 reads CASSQGGYPYNEQFF. The DNA for the CDR3 is TGCGCCAGCAGCCAGGGAGGGTACCCCTACAATGAGCAGTTCTTC. The gene calls are TRBV4-1 and TRBJ2-1, with 7 positions matching TRBD2. V shed 3 bases and J 2 bases; nucleotides not matched to a gene: 4. In germline, CDR1 is MGHRA, CDR2 YSYEKL. This CDR3 contains 15 residues.

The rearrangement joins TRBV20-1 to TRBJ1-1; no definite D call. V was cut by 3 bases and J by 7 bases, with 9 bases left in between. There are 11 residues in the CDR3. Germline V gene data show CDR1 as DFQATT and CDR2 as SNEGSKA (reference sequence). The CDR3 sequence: CSASLANEAFF. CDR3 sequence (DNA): TGCAGTGCTAGTTTGGCAAATGAAGCTTTCTTT.

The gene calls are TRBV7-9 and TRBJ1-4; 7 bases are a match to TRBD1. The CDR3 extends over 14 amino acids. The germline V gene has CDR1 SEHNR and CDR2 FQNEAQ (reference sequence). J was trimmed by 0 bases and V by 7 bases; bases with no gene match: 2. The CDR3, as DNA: TGTGCCAGCAAGACAGGGACAACTAATGAAAAACTGTTTTTT. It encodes CASKTGTTNEKLFF.

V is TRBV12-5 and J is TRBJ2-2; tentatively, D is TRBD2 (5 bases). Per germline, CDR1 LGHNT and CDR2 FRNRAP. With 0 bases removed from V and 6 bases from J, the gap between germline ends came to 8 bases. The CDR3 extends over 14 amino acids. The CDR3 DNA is TGTGCTAGTGGTTTGGTAATCGGGGCCGGGGAGCTGTTTTTT. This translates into CASGLVIGAGELFF.